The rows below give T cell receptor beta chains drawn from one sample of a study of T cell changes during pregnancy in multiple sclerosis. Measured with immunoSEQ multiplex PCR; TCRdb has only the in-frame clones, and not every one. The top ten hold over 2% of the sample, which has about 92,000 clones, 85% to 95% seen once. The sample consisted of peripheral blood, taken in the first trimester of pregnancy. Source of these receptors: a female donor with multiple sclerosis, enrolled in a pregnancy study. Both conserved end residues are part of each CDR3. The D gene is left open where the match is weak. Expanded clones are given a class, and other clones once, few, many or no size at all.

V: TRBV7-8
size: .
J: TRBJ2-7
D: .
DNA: TGTGCCAGCAGCTTAGCGCGAGCTGTGGACGAGCAGTACTTC
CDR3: CASSLARAVDEQYF

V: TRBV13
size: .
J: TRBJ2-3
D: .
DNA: TGTGCCAGCAGCCGAGGCGTGGCGGGATTCACAGATACGCAGTATTTT
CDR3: CASSRGVAGFTDTQYF

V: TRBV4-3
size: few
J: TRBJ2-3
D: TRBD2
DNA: TGCGCCAGCAGCCAAGAACTAGCGGGAGCCCCAGATACGCAGTATTTT
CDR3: CASSQELAGAPDTQYF

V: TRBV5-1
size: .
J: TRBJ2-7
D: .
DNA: TGCGCCAGCAGCTTGGGACAGTACTCCGAGCAGTACTTC
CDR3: CASSLGQYSEQYF

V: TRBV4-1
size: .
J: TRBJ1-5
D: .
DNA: TGCGCCAGCAGCGACTACTGGTCTCAGCCCCAGCATTTT
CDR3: CASSDYWSQPQHF

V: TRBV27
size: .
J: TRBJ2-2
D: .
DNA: TGTGCCAGCAGCAGGGTCCCCGGGGAGCTGTTTTTT
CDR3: CASSRVPGELFF

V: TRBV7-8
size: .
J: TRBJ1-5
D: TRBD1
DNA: TGTGCCAGCAGCCAGGACAGGGTTAATCAGCCCCAGCATTTT
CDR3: CASSQDRVNQPQHF

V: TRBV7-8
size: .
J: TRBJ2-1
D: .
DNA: TGTGCCAGCAGATATCCAAGAGGGGGGGGACACAATGAGCAGTTCTTC
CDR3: CASRYPRGGGHNEQFF

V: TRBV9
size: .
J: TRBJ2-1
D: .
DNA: TGTGCCAGCAGCGTAGGGGGGGGCGCGGGCGATGAGCAGTTCTTC
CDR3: CASSVGGGAGDEQFF

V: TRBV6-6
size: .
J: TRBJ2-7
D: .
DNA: TGTGCCAGCAGTTACTCGCCCCGACAGGGAGGCTACGAGCAGTACTTC
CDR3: CASSYSPRQGGYEQYF

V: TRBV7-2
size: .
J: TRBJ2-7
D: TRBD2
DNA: TGTGCCAGCAGCCACAACGAGCGGGGACGATACGAGCAGTACTTC
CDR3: CASSHNERGRYEQYF

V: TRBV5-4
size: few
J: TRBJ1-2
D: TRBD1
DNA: TGTGCCAGCAGCTCTGCAAGGGACAGAGATAACTATGGCTACACCTTC
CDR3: CASSSARDRDNYGYTF

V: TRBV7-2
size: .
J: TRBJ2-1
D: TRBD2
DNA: TGTGCCAGCAGCTCTTGGACTAGCGGGAGGCCGGGTGAGCAGTTCTTC
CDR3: CASSSWTSGRPGEQFF

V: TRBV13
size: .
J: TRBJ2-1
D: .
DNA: TGTGCCAGCAGCTTAGGGGGGAGTCGGGATGAGCAGTTCTTC
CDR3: CASSLGGSRDEQFF

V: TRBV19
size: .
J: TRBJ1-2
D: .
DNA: TGTGCCAGTAGTAAGCCTTCAGGGCCGCTTGGTGGCTACACCTTC
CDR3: CASSKPSGPLGGYTF

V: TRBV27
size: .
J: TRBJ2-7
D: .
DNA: TGTGCCAGCAGGTTAACAGGAGTCCACGAGCAGTACTTC
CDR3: CASRLTGVHEQYF

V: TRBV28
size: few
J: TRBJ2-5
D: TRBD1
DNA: TGTGCCACCACAACACCGGACAGGGGGAAGACCCAGTACTTC
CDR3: CATTTPDRGKTQYF

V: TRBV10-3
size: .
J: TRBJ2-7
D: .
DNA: TGTGCCATCCGGCTGGGAGGGGGGTACGAGCAGTACTTC
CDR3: CAIRLGGGYEQYF

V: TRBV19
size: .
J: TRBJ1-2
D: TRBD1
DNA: TGTGCCAGTAGTATGGGACAGCCTAAAATTAACTATGGCTACACCTTC
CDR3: CASSMGQPKINYGYTF

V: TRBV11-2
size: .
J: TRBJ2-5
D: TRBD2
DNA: TGTGCCAGCAACAAACCCTCGCGGGGTAGCGGGAGGGGAGAGACCCAGTACTTC
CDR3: CASNKPSRGSGRGETQYF

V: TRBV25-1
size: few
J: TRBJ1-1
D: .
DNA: TGTGCCAGCAGTGGTCCCCAGGGGAGAGCTTTCTTT
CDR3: CASSGPQGRAFF

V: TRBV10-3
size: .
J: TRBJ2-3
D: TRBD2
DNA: TGTGCCATCAGTGAGTCAATCCTAGCGGGAGCAGATACGCAGTATTTT
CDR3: CAISESILAGADTQYF

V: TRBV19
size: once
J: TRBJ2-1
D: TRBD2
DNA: TGTGCCAGTAGGGGACTAGCGGGACGTGAGCAGTTCTTC
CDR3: CASRGLAGREQFF

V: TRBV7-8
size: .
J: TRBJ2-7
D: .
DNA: TGTGCCAGCAGCTTTGACCTCCCCGGGGCAGGGGATCCCTACGAGCAGTACTTC
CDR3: CASSFDLPGAGDPYEQYF

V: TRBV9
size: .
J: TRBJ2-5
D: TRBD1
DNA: TGTGCCAGCAGCGGGACAGGGGGCGGGCAGGAGACCCAGTACTTC
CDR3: CASSGTGGGQETQYF

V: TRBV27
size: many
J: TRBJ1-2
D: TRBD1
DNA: TGTGCCAGCGCTATTCAGGGGGCTAACTATGGCTACACCTTC
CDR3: CASAIQGANYGYTF

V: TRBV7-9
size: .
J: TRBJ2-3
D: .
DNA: TGTGCCAGCAGCTTAGCCCCGGATACGCAGTATTTT
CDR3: CASSLAPDTQYF

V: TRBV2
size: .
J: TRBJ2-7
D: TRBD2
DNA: TGTGCCACCTCCCTAGCGGGTTACTACGAGCAGTACTTC
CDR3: CATSLAGYYEQYF

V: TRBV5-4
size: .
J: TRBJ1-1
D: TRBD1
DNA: TGTGCCAGCAGCGCGGGACAGGGGGCTGATGAAGCTTTCTTT
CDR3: CASSAGQGADEAFF

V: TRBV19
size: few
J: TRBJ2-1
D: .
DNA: TGTGCCAGTAGCCTCCCGGGACTCCCGGGCAATGAGCAGTTCTTC
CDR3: CASSLPGLPGNEQFF

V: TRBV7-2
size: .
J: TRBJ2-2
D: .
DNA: TGTGCCAGCAGGATTAATCCTACGAACACCGGGGAGCTGTTTTTT
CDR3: CASRINPTNTGELFF

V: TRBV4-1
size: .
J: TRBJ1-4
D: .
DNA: TGCGCCAGCAGCCAACCCTGGGGGGAGGTAGGATTT
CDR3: CASSQPWGEVGF

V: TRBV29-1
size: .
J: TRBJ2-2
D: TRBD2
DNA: TGCAGCGTTGAATCGGTAGCGGGGCCCAGCCGGGCCGGGGAGCTGTTTTTT
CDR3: CSVESVAGPSRAGELFF

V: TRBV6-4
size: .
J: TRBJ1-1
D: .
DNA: TGTGCCAGCAGTGACGGGGTTGGGAGCACTGAAGCTTTCTTT
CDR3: CASSDGVGSTEAFF

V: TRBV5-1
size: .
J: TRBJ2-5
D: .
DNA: TGCGCCAGCAGCTTGGCCGCCAGGTTCCAAGAGACCCAGTACTTC
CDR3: CASSLAARFQETQYF

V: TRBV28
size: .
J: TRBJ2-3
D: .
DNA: TGTGCCAGCGGAGGGGGAGGGACCGGAACAGATACGCAGTATTTT
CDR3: CASGGGGTGTDTQYF

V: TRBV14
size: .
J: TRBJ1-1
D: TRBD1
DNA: TGTGCCAGCAGCCAAGTCCAGGGGGGAACTGAAGCTTTCTTT
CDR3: CASSQVQGGTEAFF

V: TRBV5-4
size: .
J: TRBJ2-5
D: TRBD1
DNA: TGTGCCAGCAGCTCGGGGACAGCTCAAGAGACCCAGTACTTC
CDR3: CASSSGTAQETQYF

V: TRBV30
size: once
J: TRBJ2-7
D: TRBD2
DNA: TGTGCCTGCGGGGGGGCCTACGAGCAGTACTTC
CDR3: CACGGAYEQYF

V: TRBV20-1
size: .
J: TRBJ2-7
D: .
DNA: TGCAGATGTAGCGACTCCTACGAGCAGTACTTC
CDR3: CRCSDSYEQYF

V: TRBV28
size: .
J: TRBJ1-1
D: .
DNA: TGTGCCAGCAGTTTGTTACTTACTGAAGCTTTCTTT
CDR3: CASSLLLTEAFF

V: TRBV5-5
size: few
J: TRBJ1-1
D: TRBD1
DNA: TGTGCCAGCAGCACCGGACAGGGACTTTACACTGAAGCTTTCTTT
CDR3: CASSTGQGLYTEAFF

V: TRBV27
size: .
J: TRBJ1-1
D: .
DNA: TGTGCCAGCAGTTGGGGGCAGGGCACTGAAGCTTTCTTT
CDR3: CASSWGQGTEAFF

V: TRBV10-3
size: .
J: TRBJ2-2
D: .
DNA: TGTGCCATCAGTGGAGATCGGGAGATGACCGGGGAGCTGTTTTTT
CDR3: CAISGDREMTGELFF

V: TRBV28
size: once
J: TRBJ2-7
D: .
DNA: TGTGCCAGCAGTGGACTTACAGGGAAAAGCTCCTACGAGCAGTACTTC
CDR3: CASSGLTGKSSYEQYF

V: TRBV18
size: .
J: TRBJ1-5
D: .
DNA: TGTGCCAGCTCACCACCCGGGACAAGGGTGGGCAATCAGCCCCAGCATTTT
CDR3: CASSPPGTRVGNQPQHF